The 21 T cell receptor beta chains presented below share a single source sample, sequenced in a study of control samples from healthy donors and cancer patients (TCRdb year 2020). Libraries came from the immunoSEQ multiplex PCR assay. TCRdb provides this immuneACCESS table in a form limited to in-frame rearrangements. Some clones are lacking; in checked studies, under half of them reflect an unresolved V gene, and why the rest are absent is not known. The sample records some 140,000 clones, 85% to 95% of which are singletons. The ten biggest clones cover 5.7% of the sample. Input material: blood. The receptors come from a man aged 40-49 years in good health.

J is TRBJ2-3 and V is TRBV2; no definite D call. Germline V gene data show CDR1 as SNHLY and CDR2 as FYNNEI. The ends were cut back, 2 bases at V and 6 bases at J, with 6 bases in the middle. The CDR3 is 12 amino acids. This CDR3 reads CASSESEDTQYF. DNA of the CDR3: TGTGCCAGCAGTGAATCCGAGGATACGCAGTATTTT.

This clone was found once. The chain combines TRBV6-5 with TRBJ1-6, with unresolved D. V lost 6 bases, J lost 9 bases, and 18 bases lay in between. There are 15 residues in the CDR3. In germline, CDR1 is MNHEY, CDR2 SVGAGI. The CDR3 spells CASRPDQVGLSPLHF. Here the CDR3 DNA reads TGTGCCAGCAGACCAGACCAGGTTGGGCTTTCACCCCTCCACTTT.

The chain employs TRBV5-1 and TRBJ1-2; D is uncertain. The CDR3 spans 16 residues. Germline V gene lookup returns CDR1 SGHRS and CDR2 YFSETQ. V was shortened by 1 base and J by 0 bases, with 13 bases between the two germline ends. In DNA form, the CDR3 reads TGCGCCAGCAGCTTGCCCCCCCGGGAGACTAACTATGGCTACACCTTC. Its translation is CASSLPPRETNYGYTF.

The chain combines TRBV11-3 with TRBJ1-1, with D perhaps matching TRBD1 (6 bases). Germline-derived CDR1 and CDR2 are SGHNT and YENEEA. The CDR3 totals 13 residues. V dropped 4 bases and J dropped 3 bases, with 9 bases sitting between them. The CDR3 nucleotides are TGTGCCAGCAGCTCACAGGGCCACACTGAAGCTTTCTTT. Protein product: CASSSQGHTEAFF.

The chain combines TRBV12-5 with TRBJ2-7; possibly TRBD1 for D (5 bases). This CDR3 is 13 amino acids long. Trimming removed 0 bases from V and 6 bases from J, with 9 bases in between. CDR1 is LGHNT, CDR2 FRNRAP, per germline. This CDR3 reads CASGLVGPIEQYF. The CDR3 DNA follows: TGTGCTAGTGGTTTGGTGGGGCCAATCGAGCAGTACTTC.

The chain uses TRBV18 and TRBJ1-1, with 7 bases matching TRBD1. The J segment lost 6 bases and the V segment lost 3 bases, leaving 7 bases of the junction unmatched. Per the germline V gene, CDR1 is KGHSH and CDR2 is LQKENI. The length of the CDR3 is 14 residues. The CDR3 bases are TGTGCCAGCTCACCCCGGAAGGGGACAGCTGAAGCTTTCTTT. Amino acids: CASSPRKGTAEAFF.

The V and J genes are TRBV5-5 and TRBJ2-4; weak D call: TRBD2 (5 bases). V was shortened by 2 bases and J by 7 bases, with 13 bases between the two germline ends. The CDR3 runs 14 residues. CDR1 is SGHKS, CDR2 YYEKEE, per germline (reference sequence). Here the CDR3 reads CASSFTGSGNIQYF. As DNA, the CDR3 is TGTGCCAGCAGCTTTACGGGTTCGGGGAACATTCAGTACTTC.

J is TRBJ1-2 and V is TRBV7-2; D might be TRBD1 (5 bases). This CDR3 is built from 15 residues. V shed 5 bases and J shed 3 bases, with 16 bases lying between them. The germline CDR1 and CDR2 sequences are SGHTA and FQGNSA. The CDR3 region is CASSPKVQGDYGYTF. CDR3 DNA: TGTGCCAGCAGCCCAAAGGTTCAGGGCGACTATGGCTACACCTTC. Full variable domain (missing parts from reference TRBV7-2 and TRBJ1-2): GAGVSQSPSNKVTEKGKDVELRCDPISGHTALYWYRQSLGQGLEFLIYFQGNSAPDKSGLPSDRFSAERTGGSVSTLTIQRTQQEDSAVYLCASSPKVQGDYGYTFGSGTRLTVV.

This chain uses TRBV7-2 with TRBJ1-2; maybe TRBD1 (6 bases). Trimming took 1 base from V and 1 from J, leaving 19 bases between them. This CDR3 has 18 residues. The germline V gene has CDR1 SGHTA and CDR2 FQGNSA. CDR3 loop: CASSLETGQWTYNYGYTF. CDR3 DNA sequence: TGTGCCAGCAGCTTAGAGACCGGACAGTGGACCTATAACTATGGCTACACCTTC.

The chain uses TRBV3-1 (or the pseudogene TRBV3-2) and TRBJ2-1, with D uncertain. CDR1 LGHDT and CDR2 YNNKEL come from the germline V gene (reference sequence). The V end lost 6 bases, the J end lost 6 bases, and 18 bases lay between the germline ends. CDR3 length: 15 residues. CDR3 coding DNA: TGTGCCAGCAGTTCGGACGGTTACGGCCCCAATGAGCAGTTCTTC. Residues: CASSSDGYGPNEQFF.

Here the CDR3 reads CSPRTVGGEAFF. The CDR3 DNA is TGCAGCCCCCGGACAGTGGGGGGCGAGGCTTTCTTT. The chain recombines TRBV29-1 with TRBJ1-1, with D possibly TRBD1 on 6 matching bases. In germline, CDR1 is SQVTM, CDR2 ANQGSEA. The germline V and J ends were trimmed by 8 bases and 11 bases, with 21 bases remaining between them. The CDR3 extends over 12 amino acids. Complete variable domain (other parts from reference TRBV29-1 and TRBJ1-1): SAVISQKPSRDICQRGTSLTIQCQVDSQVTMMFWYRQQPGQSLTLIATANQGSEATYESGFVIDKFPISRPNLTFSTLTVSNMSPEDSSIYLCSPRTVGGEAFFGQGTRLTVV.

This clone turned up a few times. The V gene is TRBV5-6, the J gene TRBJ1-4, with D possibly being TRBD1 (5 bases). The V gene's germline CDR1 is SGHDT and CDR2 YYEEEE. The CDR3 length is 16 residues. V was cut by 1 base and J by 2 bases, with 12 bases left in between. Written as DNA, the CDR3 is TGTGCCAGCAGCTTGTTTCGGCAGGGCACTAATGAAAAACTGTTTTTT. Protein sequence: CASSLFRQGTNEKLFF.

The chain has TRBV5-8 and TRBJ1-6, with D maybe TRBD1 (6 bases). The V end was cut by 2 bases, the J end by 5 bases, with 8 bases between. The CDR3 sequence is 14 residues long. Germline V lookup: CDR1 SGHTS, CDR2 YDEGEE. DNA of the CDR3: TGTGCCAGCAGCTTCACAGGGAATAATTCACCCCTCCACTTT. Translating gives CASSFTGNNSPLHF.

This clone was counted only a few times. The chain carries TRBV7-6 and TRBJ1-5, with D hard to call. Germline CDR1 and CDR2: SGHVS and FNYEAQ. This CDR3 region has 15 residues. V was trimmed by 5 bases and J by 6 bases, leaving 17 bases between them. The CDR3 coding sequence is TGTGCCAGCAGCCACAGATCGGGAGGCGCTCAGCCCCAGCATTTT. Amino acid sequence: CASSHRSGGAQPQHF.

The rearrangement uses TRBV7-9 and TRBJ2-3; D is uncertain. V was shortened by 5 bases and J by 0 bases, with 3 bases between the two germline ends. The CDR3 extends over 12 amino acids. Germline loops: CDR1 SEHNR, CDR2 FQNEAQ (reference sequence). The CDR3 is CASSESTDTQYF. For the CDR3, the DNA is TGTGCCAGCAGCGAAAGCACAGATACGCAGTATTTT.

The chain uses TRBV4-1 and TRBJ2-7, with 8 bases aligning to TRBD1. Germline V gene sequence: CDR1 MGHRA, CDR2 YSYEKL. The CDR3 sequence is 13 residues long. The V segment lost 0 bases and the J segment 5 bases; nucleotides outside the gene matches: 0. This chain's CDR3 is CASSQDRGHEQYF. The CDR3 DNA reads TGCGCCAGCAGCCAAGACAGGGGGCACGAGCAGTACTTC.

The chain joins TRBV7-8 to TRBJ1-4; D ambiguous. This CDR3 spans 12 amino acids. Germline values: CDR1 SGHVS, CDR2 FQNEAQ. Trimming removed 1 base at V and 6 bases at J, with 3 bases between. The chain's CDR3 is CASSLEYEKLFF. In DNA form, the CDR3 reads TGTGCCAGCAGCTTAGAATATGAAAAACTGTTTTTT.

V is TRBV28 and J is TRBJ1-1; 7 bases match TRBD1. Germline CDR1 and CDR2: MDHEN and SYDVKM. This CDR3 spans 15 amino acids. V dropped 5 bases and J dropped 1; count of bases not matched to a gene: 7. Here the CDR3 DNA reads TGTGCCAGCAGTCCTAGACAGGGTAGGAACACTGAAGCTTTCTTT. It encodes CASSPRQGRNTEAFF.

V gene TRBV25-1 combines with J gene TRBJ1-1; D is perhaps TRBD1 (6 bases). V was clipped by 1 base and J by 1 base, with 10 bases between them. CDR1 MGHDK and CDR2 SYGVNS come from the germline V gene. The CDR3 is 15 amino acids. The CDR3 loop reads CASSEWGRGNTEAFF. CDR3 bases: TGTGCCAGCAGTGAATGGGGCAGGGGGAACACTGAAGCTTTCTTT. The variable domain in full, completed from reference TRBV25-1 and TRBJ1-1, reads EADIYQTPRYLVIGTGKKITLECSQTMGHDKMYWYQQDPGMELHLIHYSYGVNSTEKGDLSSESTVSRIRTEHFPLTLESARPSHTSQYLCASSEWGRGNTEAFFGQGTRLTVV.

The CDR3, as DNA: TGTGCCATCAAGGAGAACCCTGGAAACACCATATATTTT. It is translated as CAIKENPGNTIYF. This chain joins TRBV10-3 and TRBJ1-3; D is unresolved. There are 13 residues in the CDR3. Looked up from germline, CDR1 is ENHRY and CDR2 is SYGVKD. The germline V and J ends were trimmed by 7 bases and 2 bases, with 9 bases remaining between them.

V usage is TRBV6-2 or TRBV6-3 and J usage is TRBJ1-1, with TRBD1 matching 7 bases. Germline V gene data show CDR1 as MNHEY and CDR2 as SVGEGT. The CDR3 loop spans 14 amino acids. V lost 4 bases and J lost 5; bases outside the gene matches: 7. The CDR3 sequence: CASSLTGIRTEAFF. CDR3 nucleotide sequence: TGTGCCAGCAGTTTGACAGGGATACGTACTGAAGCTTTCTTT.